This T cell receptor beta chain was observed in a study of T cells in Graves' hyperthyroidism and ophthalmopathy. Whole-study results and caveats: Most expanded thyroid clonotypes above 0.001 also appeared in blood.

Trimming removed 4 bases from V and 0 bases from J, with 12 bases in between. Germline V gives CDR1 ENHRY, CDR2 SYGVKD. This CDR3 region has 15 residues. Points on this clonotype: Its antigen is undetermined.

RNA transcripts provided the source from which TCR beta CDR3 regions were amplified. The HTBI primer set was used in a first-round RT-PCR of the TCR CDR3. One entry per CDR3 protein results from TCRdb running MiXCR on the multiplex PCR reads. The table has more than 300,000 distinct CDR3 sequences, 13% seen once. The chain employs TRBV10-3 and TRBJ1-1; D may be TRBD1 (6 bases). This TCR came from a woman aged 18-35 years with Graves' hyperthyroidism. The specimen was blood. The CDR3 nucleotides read TGTGCCATCAGTGGGGGGCAGGCCATGAACACTGAAGCTTTCTTT. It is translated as CAISGGQAMNTEAFF.